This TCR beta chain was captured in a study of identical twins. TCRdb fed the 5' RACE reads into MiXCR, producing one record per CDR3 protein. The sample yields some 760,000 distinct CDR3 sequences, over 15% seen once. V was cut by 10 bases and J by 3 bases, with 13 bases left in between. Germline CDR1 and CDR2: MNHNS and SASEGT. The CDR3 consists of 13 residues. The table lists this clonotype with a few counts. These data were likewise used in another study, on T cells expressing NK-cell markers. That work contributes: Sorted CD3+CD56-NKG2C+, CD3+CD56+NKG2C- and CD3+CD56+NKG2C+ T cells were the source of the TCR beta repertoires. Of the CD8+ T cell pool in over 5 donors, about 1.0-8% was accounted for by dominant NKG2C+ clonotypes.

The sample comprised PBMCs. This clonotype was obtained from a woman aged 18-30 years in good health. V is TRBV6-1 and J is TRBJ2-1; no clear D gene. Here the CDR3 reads CATWSTIYNEQFF. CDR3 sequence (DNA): TGTGCCACCTGGTCGACAATCTACAATGAGCAGTTCTTC.